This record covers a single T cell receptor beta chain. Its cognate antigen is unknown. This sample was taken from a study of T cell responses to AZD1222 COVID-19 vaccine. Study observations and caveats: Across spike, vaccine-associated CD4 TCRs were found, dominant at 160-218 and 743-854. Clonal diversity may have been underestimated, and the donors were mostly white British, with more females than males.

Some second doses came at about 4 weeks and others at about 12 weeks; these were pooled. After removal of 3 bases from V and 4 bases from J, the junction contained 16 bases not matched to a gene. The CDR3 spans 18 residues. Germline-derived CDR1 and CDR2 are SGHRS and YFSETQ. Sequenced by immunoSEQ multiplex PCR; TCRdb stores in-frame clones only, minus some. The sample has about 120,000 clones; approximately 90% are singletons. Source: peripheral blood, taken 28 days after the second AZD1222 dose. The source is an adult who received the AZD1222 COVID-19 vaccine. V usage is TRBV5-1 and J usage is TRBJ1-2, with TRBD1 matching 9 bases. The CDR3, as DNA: TGCGCCAGCAGCTCTGCGCTCACCTTCGGACAGGGGCGCTATGGCTACACCTTC. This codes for CASSSALTFGQGRYGYTF. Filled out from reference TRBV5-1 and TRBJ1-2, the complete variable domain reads KAGVTQTPRYLIKTRGQQVTLSCSPISGHRSVSWYQQTPGQGLQFLFEYFSETQRNKGNFPGRFSGRQFSNSRSEMNVSTLELGDSALYLCASSSALTFGQGRYGYTFGSGTRLTVV.